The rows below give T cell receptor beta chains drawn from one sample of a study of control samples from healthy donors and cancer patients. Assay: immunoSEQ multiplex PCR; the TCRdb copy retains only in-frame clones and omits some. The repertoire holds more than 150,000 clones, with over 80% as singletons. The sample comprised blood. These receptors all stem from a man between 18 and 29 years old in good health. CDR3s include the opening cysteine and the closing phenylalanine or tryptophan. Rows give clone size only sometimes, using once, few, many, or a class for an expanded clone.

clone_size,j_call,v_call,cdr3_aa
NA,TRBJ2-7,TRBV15,CATSRDQVGGDYEQYF
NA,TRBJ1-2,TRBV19,CASSIQGYGYTF
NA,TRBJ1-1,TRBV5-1,CASSLALSLGTEAFF
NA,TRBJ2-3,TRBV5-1,CASSLGISPPTDTQYF
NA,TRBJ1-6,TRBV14,CASSPPGSSYNSPLHF
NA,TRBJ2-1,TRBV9,CASSFLGYSSYNEQFF
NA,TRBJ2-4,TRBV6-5,CASSYSSGGADIQYF
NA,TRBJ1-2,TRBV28,CASSLGVFSGYGYTF
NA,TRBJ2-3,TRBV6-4,CASSETGGTDTQYF
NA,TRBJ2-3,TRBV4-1,CASSQDPTDTQYF
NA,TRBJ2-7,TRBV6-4,CASSEGRLKYF
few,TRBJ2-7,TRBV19,CASSTDLRDGVSYEQYF
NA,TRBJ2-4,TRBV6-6,CASSQDRVGIQYF
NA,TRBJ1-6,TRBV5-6,CASSLTPGQGRGNSPLHF
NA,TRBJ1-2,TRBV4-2,CASSHSPGTETYGYTF
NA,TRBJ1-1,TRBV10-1,CANLGTVNTEAFF